This TCR beta chain was documented in a study of graft-versus-host responses after intestinal transplantation (dated by TCRdb to the early 2020s). The study in broad terms: The transplants that recipients received were multivisceral, liver-intestinal, or isolated intestinal. Instead of going to the commercial service, samples from a few later patients were sequenced in-house on an Illumina MiSeq and processed with MiXCR. Anti-thymocyte globulin induction was given to all recipients, followed by maintenance tacrolimus and steroids for 2 to 3 years. Donor T cell macrochimerism was defined as a peak of at least 4% donor T cells among recipient peripheral blood mononuclear cells. Bulk TCR-beta CDR3 sequencing was used to track graft-versus-host and host-versus-graft alloreactive T cell clones in the graft, circulation and bone marrow after intestinal transplantation. The cohort enrolled 20 to 30 intestinal transplant recipients including one retransplant, and a few patients lacking pretransplant specimens were excluded. Alloreactive clones were identified by sequencing pre-transplant mixed lymphocyte reaction products and comparing them with unstimulated pre-transplant donor and recipient T cells.

The time point label, read with the paper, signifies: cells obtained before transplantation from donor or recipient. CD3+CD4+ and CD3+CD8+ populations were FACS-sorted from unstimulated pre-transplant donor and recipient cells taken from spleen or lymph nodes. Results the study describes overall, beyond this receptor: GvH clones were found in recipient bone marrow, and some of the GvH clones appeared earlier in ileal mucosa or blood, which is consistent with an intestinal mucosal origin. Early after transplant, declines in HvG clones were associated with peak levels of circulating GvH clones. Conclusions were limited by the relatively low number and heterogeneity of intestinal transplant patients. In patients with donor T cell macrochimerism, the allografts had high GvH to HvG T cell clonal ratios.

Looking up the germline V gene yields CDR1 SGHVS and CDR2 FNYEAQ. The CDR3 spans 13 residues, from the cysteine through the phenylalanine. Here the CDR3 DNA is all that survives: 39 bases in frame from base 1. V sheds 6 bases and J sheds 1 base, leaving 9 bases between their ends. A remark on this clone: Its antigen is unknown. Base quality data are lacking; no much larger clone is found one base away.

Receptor libraries were prepared by the immunoSEQ multiplex PCR assay. For most patients, genomic DNA was isolated with the Qiagen DNeasy Blood and Tissue Kit and shipped frozen to Adaptive Biotechnologies for TCR sequencing. High-throughput TCR-beta CDR3 sequencing of genomic DNA from most patients was performed by Adaptive Biotechnologies. Per the original workflow: TCR sequencing data for around 19 patients were retrieved from Adaptive's ImmunoSEQ software; three other patients were processed with MiXCR and VDJtools. To correct CD4 versus CD8 sorting errors, any sequence found in both subsets at a frequency ratio below 5:1 was removed. CDR3 nucleotide sequences shared between donor and recipient were removed because their origin could not be assigned. At least 2-fold expansion over unstimulated cells and a minimum CFSE-low frequency of 0.002% (template counts) or 0.001% (read counts) were required for clones to be classified as alloreactive. Clones were considered mappable if detected in sequenced pre-transplant spleen, lymph node, or MLR CFSE-low populations of the donor or recipient. Cumulative frequency of alloreactive clones was calculated as a percentage of all sequences weighted by copy number. Drawn from immuneACCESS, this table holds only the in-frame rearrangements with V and J called that TCRdb kept. Clones are partly lost; checked studies trace under half to an unresolved V gene and leave the rest unexplained. For V, J and clone size, that table is used; D and trimming come from the DNA. The table for this sample lists 70,000 to 75,000 clones; around 92% of them were counted only once. Approximately 2.7% of the sample belongs to the ten largest clones.

The chain employs TRBV7-6 and TRBJ1-1; a weak D assignment points to TRBD1 (6 bases agree). This receptor was taken from a human donor who received an intestinal transplant. The sample consisted of unstimulated CD8+ T cells sorted from spleen or lymph node cells, taken before intestinal transplant. CDR3 reads: CASRRGGNTEAFF. The nucleotides are TGTGCCAGCAGGAGGGGGGGGAACACTGAAGCTTTCTTT. With the rest looked up from the reference TRBV7-6 and TRBJ1-1 genes rather than sequenced, the full variable domain is GAGVSQSPRYKVTKRGQDVALRCDPISGHVSLYWYRQALGQGPEFLTYFNYEAQQDKSGLPNDRFSAERPEGSISTLTIQRTEQRDSAMYRCASRRGGNTEAFFGQGTRLTVV.